The present TCR beta chain was sequenced within a study of T cells in Graves' hyperthyroidism and ophthalmopathy. Study findings and constraints: Stable hyperthyroidism was separated from ophthalmopathy by a model based on 13 V-J features.

The table lists this clonotype with many counts. Its antigen is unknown. The source material, RNA transcripts, was used to amplify TCR beta CDR3 regions. An initial round of RT-PCR targeting the TCR CDR3 relied on the HTBI primer set. Each CDR3 protein gets one entry after TCRdb re-called the multiplex PCR reads with MiXCR. The table shows a few hundred thousand distinct CDR3 sequences, with approximately 14% occurring only once. Hyperthyroidism in the patients, aged 18 to 65, was newly diagnosed and under 2 months in duration. From more than 9 ml of fresh peripheral blood, PBMCs were isolated. The CDR3 is 15 residues long. V lost 3 bases and J 1 base, leaving 11 bases between the germline ends. Per germline, CDR1 SGHAT and CDR2 FQNNGV.

This TCR came from a woman aged 18-29 years with Graves' hyperthyroidism. Sequencing was carried out using blood. The chain couples TRBV11-2 to TRBJ2-3; a possible D gene is TRBD2 (5 bases). The CDR3 sequence is CASSFASPGTDTQYF. Here the CDR3 DNA reads TGTGCCAGCAGCTTTGCTAGCCCTGGCACAGATACGCAGTATTTT. Supplemented by reference TRBV11-2 and TRBJ2-3, the full variable domain reads EAGVAQSPRYKIIEKRQSVAFWCNPISGHATLYWYQQILGQGPKLLIQFQNNGVVDDSQLPKDRFSAERLKGVDSTLKIQPAKLEDSAVYLCASSFASPGTDTQYFGPGTRLTVL.